This TCR beta chain was found in a study of blood T cell repertoires in COVID-19. Overall study context: T cells, B-cell-depleted T cells, or PBMCs supplied cDNA or gDNA.

This CDR3 is built from 14 residues. CDR1 and CDR2 (germline): LNHDA, SQIVND (reference sequence). Losses at the gene ends were 5 bases for V and 9 bases for J; bases not matched to a gene: 7. Original processing notes: Quantification of nucleated cells was approximated via reference gene primer amplification. TCRdb keeps only in-frame clones here, not all; method: immunoSEQ multiplex PCR. The V and J calls and clone size were taken over from that table, and D and trimming were inferred from the DNA. Among around 150,000 clones listed, about four fifths were seen once. The age range of participants was about 18 to 95 years, with residence in about two dozen US areas.

The clonotype originates from a woman between 55 and 75 years old who had recovered from COVID-19. Sequenced: PBMCs or T cells enriched from blood (not recorded which). The chain carries TRBV19 and TRBJ1-6; 7 bases align to TRBD1. The CDR3 spells CASSDGTVISPLHF. The CDR3 region has the DNA TGTGCCAGTAGTGACGGGACAGTCATTTCACCCCTCCACTTT.